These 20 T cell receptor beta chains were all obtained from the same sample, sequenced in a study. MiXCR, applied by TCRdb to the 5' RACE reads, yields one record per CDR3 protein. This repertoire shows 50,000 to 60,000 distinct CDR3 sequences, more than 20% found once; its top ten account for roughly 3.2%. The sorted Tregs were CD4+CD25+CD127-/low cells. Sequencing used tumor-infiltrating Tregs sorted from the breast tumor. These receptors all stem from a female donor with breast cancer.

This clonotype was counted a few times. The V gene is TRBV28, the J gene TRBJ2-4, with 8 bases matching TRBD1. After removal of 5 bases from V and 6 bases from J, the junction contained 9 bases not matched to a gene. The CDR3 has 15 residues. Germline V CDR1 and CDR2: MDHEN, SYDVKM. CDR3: CASSTPTGEANIQYF. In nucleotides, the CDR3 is TGTGCCAGCAGTACCCCGACAGGGGAGGCAAACATTCAGTACTTC.

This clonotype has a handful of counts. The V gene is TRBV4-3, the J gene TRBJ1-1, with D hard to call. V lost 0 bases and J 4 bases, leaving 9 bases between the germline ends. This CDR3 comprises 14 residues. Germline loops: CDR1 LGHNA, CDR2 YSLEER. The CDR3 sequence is CASSQEGRRTEAFF. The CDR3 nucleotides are TGCGCCAGCAGCCAAGAAGGGAGGCGCACTGAAGCTTTCTTT.

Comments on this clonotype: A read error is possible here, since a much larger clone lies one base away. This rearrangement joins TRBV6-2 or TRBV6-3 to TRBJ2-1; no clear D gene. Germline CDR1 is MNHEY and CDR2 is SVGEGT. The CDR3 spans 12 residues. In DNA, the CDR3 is TGTGCCAGCAGTGGCACCTACAGTGAGCAGTTCTTC. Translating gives CASSGTYSEQFF.

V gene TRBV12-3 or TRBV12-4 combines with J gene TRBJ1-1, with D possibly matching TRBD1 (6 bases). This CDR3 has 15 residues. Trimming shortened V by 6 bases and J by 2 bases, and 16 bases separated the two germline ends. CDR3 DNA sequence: TGTGCCAGCAGGGTACAGGGTAGGGCAAACACTGAAGCTTTCTTT. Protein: CASRVQGRANTEAFF.

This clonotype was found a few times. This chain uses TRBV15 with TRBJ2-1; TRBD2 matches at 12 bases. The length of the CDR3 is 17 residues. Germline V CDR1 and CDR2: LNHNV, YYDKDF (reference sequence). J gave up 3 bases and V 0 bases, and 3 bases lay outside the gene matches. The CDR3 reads CATSREASGRGYNEQFF. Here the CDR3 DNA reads TGTGCCACCAGCAGAGAGGCTAGCGGGAGGGGCTACAATGAGCAGTTCTTC.

The CDR3 region is CASSFMVKQYF. The CDR3 nucleotides are TGTGCCAGCAGCTTTATGGTAAAGCAGTACTTC. V and J are TRBV7-9 and TRBJ2-7, with D unclear. The V gene lost 3 bases and the J gene lost 8 bases, with 8 bases spanning the gap. The CDR3 runs to 11 residues. Germline CDR1 reads SEHNR; CDR2 reads FQNEAQ (reference sequence).

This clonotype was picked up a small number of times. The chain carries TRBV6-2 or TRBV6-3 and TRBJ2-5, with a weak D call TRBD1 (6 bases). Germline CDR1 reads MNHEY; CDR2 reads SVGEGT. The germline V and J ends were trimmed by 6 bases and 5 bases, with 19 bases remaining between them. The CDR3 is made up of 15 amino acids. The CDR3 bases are TGTGCCAGCAGCTTCCTGGGGCAGGGGTTGGAGACCCAGTACTTC. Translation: CASSFLGQGLETQYF.

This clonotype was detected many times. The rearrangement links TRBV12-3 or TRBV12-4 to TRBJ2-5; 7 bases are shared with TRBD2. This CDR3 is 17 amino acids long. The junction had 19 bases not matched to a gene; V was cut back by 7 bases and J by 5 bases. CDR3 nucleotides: TGTGCCAGCAACTGGGGGGGTGGGGGTTCCAGTAGGGAGACCCAGTACTTC. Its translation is CASNWGGGGSSRETQYF.

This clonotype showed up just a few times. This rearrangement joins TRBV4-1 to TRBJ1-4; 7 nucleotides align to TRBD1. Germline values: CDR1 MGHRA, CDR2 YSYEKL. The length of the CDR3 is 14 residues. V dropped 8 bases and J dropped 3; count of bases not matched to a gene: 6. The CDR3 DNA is TGCGCCAGCTCCCCCGGGACAGCTAATGAAAAACTGTTTTTT. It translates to CASSPGTANEKLFF.

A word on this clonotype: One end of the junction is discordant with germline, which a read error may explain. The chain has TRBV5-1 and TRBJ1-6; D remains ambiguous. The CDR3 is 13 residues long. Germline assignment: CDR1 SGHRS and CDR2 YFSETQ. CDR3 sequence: CASSLARNSPLHF. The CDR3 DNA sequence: TGTGCCAGCAGCTTGGCGAGGAATTCACCCCTCCACTTT. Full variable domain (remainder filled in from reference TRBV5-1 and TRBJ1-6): KAGVTQTPRYLIKTRGQQVTLSCSPISGHRSVSWYQQTPGQGLQFLFEYFSETQRNKGNFPGRFSGRQFSNSRSEMNVSTLELGDSALYLCASSLARNSPLHFGNGTRLTVT.

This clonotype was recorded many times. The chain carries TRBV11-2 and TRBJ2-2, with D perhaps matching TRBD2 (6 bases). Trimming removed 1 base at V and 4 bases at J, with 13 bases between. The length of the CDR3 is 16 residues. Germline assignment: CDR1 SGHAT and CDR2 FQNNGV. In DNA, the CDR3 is TGTGCCAGCAGCTTAGGGGTAGCGGAAGTCACCGGGGAGCTGTTTTTT. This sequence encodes CASSLGVAEVTGELFF.

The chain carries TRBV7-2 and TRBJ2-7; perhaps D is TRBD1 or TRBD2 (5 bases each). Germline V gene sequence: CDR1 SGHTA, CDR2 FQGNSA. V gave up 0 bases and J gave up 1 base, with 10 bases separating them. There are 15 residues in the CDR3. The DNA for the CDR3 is TGTGCCAGCAGCTTAGCGGGACGGGGATCCTACGAGCAGTACTTC. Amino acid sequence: CASSLAGRGSYEQYF.

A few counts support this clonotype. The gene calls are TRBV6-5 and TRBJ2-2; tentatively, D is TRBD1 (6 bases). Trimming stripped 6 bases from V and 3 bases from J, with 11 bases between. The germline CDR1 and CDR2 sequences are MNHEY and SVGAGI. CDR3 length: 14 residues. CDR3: CASSGTTYTGELFF. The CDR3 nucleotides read TGTGCCAGCAGCGGGACAACTTACACCGGGGAGCTGTTTTTT.

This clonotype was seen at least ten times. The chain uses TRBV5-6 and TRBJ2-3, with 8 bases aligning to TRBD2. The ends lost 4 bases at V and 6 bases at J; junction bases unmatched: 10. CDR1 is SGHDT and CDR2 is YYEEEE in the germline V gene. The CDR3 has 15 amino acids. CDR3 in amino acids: CASSLASGSRDTQYF. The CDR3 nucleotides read TGTGCCAGCAGCCTGGCTAGCGGGTCGCGGGATACGCAGTATTTT. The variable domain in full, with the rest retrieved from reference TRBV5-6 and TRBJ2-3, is DAGVTQSPTHLIKTRGQQVTLRCSPKSGHDTVSWYQQALGQGPQFIFQYYEEEERQRGNFPDRFSGHQFPNYSSELNVNALLLGDSALYLCASSLASGSRDTQYFGPGTRLTVL.

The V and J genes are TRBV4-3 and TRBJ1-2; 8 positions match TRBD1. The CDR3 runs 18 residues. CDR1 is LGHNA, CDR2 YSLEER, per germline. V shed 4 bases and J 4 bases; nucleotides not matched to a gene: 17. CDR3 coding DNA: TGCGCCAGCAGCCCCCAAATCCCCGGGACAGGACGGGGCTATGGCTACACCTTC. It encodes CASSPQIPGTGRGYGYTF.

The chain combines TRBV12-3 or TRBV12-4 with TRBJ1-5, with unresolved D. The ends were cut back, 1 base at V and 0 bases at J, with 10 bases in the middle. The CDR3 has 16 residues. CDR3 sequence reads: CASSLGGQYSNQPQHF. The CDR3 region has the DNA TGTGCCAGCAGTTTAGGGGGTCAGTATAGCAATCAGCCCCAGCATTTT.

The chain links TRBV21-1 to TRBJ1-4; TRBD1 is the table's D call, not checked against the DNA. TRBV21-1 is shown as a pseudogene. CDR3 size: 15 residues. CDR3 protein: CASSNHRAIGEKLFF. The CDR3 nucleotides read TGTGCCAGCAGCAACCACAGGGCGATTGGGGAAAAACTGTTTTTT.

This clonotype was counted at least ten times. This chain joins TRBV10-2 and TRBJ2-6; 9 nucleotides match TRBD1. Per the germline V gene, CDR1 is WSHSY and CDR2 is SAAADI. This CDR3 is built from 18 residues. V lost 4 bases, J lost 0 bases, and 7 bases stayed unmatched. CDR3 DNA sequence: TGCGCCAGCAGTGTGACCGGGACAGGGTCCTCTGGGGCCAACGTCCTGACTTTC. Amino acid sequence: CASSVTGTGSSGANVLTF.

CDR3 in DNA: TGTGCCAGCAGTTTAACAGCCCCTAGCAATCAGCCCCAGCATTTT. Its translation is CASSLTAPSNQPQHF. The rearrangement links TRBV28 to TRBJ1-5; D remains ambiguous. The CDR3 contains 15 residues. CDR1 MDHEN and CDR2 SYDVKM come from the germline V gene. V was cut by 2 bases and J by 0 bases, with 8 bases left in between.

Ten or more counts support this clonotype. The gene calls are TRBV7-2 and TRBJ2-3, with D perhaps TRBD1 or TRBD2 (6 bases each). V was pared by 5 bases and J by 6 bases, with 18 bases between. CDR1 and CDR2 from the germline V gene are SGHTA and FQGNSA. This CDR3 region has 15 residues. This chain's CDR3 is CASSLGLPQGDTQYF. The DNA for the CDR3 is TGTGCCAGCAGCCTGGGACTCCCGCAGGGGGATACGCAGTATTTT.